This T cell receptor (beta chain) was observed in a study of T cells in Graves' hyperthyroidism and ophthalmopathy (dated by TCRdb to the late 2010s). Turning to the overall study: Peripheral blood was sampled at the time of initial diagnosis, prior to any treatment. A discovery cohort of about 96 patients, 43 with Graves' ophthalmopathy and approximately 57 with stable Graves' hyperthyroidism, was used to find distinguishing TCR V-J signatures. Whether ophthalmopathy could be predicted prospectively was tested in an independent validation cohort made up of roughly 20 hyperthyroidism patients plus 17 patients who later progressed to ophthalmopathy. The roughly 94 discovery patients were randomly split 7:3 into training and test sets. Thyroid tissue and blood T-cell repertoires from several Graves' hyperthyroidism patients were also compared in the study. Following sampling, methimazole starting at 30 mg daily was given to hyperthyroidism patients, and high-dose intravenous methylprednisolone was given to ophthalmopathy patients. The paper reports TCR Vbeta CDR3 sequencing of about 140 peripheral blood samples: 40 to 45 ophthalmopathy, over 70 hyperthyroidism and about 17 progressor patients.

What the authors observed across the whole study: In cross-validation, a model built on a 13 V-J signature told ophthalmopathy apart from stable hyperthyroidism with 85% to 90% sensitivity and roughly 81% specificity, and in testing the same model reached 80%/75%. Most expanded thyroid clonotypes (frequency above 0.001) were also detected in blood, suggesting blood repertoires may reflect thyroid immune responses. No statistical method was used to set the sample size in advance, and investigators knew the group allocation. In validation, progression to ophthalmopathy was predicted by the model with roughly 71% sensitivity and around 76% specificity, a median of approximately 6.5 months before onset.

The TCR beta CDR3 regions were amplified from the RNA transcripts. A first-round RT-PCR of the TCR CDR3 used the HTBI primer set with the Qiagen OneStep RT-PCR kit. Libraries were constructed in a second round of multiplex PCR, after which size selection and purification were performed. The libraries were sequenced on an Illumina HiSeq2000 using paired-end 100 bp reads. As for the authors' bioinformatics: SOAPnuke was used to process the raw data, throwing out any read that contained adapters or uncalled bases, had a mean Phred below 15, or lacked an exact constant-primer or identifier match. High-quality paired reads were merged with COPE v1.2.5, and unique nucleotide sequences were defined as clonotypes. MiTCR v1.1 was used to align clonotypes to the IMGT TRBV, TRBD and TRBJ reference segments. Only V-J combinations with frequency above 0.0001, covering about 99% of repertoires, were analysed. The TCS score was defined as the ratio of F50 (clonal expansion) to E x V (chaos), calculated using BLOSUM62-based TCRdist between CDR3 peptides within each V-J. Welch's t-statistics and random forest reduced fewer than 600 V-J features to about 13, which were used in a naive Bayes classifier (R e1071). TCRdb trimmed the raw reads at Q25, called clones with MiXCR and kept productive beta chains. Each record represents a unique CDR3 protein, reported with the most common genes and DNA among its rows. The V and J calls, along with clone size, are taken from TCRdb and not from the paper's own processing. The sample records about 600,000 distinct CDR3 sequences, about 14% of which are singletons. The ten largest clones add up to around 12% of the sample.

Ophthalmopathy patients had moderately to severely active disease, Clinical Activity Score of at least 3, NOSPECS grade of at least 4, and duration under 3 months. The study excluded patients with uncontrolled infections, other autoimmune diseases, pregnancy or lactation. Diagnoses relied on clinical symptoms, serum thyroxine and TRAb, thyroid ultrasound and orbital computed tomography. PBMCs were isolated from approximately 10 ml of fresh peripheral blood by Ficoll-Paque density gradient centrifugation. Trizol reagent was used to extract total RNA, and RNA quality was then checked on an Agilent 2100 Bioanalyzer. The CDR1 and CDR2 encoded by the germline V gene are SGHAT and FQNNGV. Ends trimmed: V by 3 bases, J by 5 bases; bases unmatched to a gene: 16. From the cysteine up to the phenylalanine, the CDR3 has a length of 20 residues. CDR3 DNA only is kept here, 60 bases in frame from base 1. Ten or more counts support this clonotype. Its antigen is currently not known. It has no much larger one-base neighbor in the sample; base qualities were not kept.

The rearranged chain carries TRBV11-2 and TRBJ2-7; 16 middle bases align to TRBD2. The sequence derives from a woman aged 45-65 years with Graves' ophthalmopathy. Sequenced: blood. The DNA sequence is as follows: TGTGCCAGCAGCTTGGTGGGGACTAGCGGGAGGGCCCAACCCGGGGACGAGCAGTACTTC. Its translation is CASSLVGTSGRAQPGDEQYF.